This section outlines one T cell receptor beta chain sequence together with its context. No antigen is known for it. This sample was taken from a study of breast tumors, draining lymph nodes, adjacent tissues. Points from the study as a whole: Data only fit, rather than demonstrated, lymph node origin of most tumor T cells. Tumor and nontumor repertoires were significantly more similar in luminal-like than in basal-like breast cancer. Tumor TCR diversity was below lymph nodes but above nontumor tissue.

A single record per CDR3 protein comes from TCRdb applying MiXCR to the multiplex PCR reads. The sample has under 70,000 distinct CDR3 sequences; approximately 40% are singletons. The V and J ends lost 6 bases and 2 bases, in that order; junction bases with no gene match: 14. CDR1 is LGHNA, CDR2 YNFKEQ, per germline. This CDR3 has 18 amino acids. This sequence joins TRBV4-2 and TRBJ1-4; 8 bases line up with TRBD1. This TCR came from a female donor with breast cancer. Some clones in this sample may be carry-over from other donors' samples. The sample comprised breast tumor tissue. CDR3 bases: TGTGCCAGCAGGTGGGGCGCGGGACAGGTGGGCACTAATGAAAAACTGTTTTTT. Translating it yields CASRWGAGQVGTNEKLFF.